Following are 5 T cell receptor beta chains from one sample sequenced in a study of early T cells in non-severe SARS-CoV-2 infection. Via MiXCR, TCRdb re-called the 5' RACE reads, giving one row per CDR3 protein. This table has 85,000 to 90,000 distinct CDR3 sequences, approximately 15% appearing once. Sequencing was done on a sample of whole blood. The source of these receptors is an adult who was a healthcare worker with PCR-confirmed SARS-CoV-2 infection or an uninfected control (not recorded which).

The chain combines TRBV11-2 with TRBJ2-3; D remains unclear. CDR1 and CDR2 (germline): SGHAT, FQNNGV. The germline V and J ends were trimmed by 5 bases and 0 bases, with 6 bases remaining between them. The CDR3 length is 13 residues. CDR3 amino acids: CASSKPSTDTQYF. DNA for the CDR3: TGTGCCAGCAGCAAACCTAGCACAGATACGCAGTATTTT.

At least ten counts were recorded for this clonotype. The chain has TRBV6-1 and TRBJ2-3, with no clear D. Germline CDR1 is MNHNS and CDR2 is SASEGT. The CDR3 sequence is 16 residues long. The V end was cut by 6 bases, the J end by 2 bases, with 18 bases between. CDR3 DNA sequence: TGTGCCAGCAGACCACTGACTGGGAAGCCCACAGATACGCAGTATTTT. This sequence encodes CASRPLTGKPTDTQYF.

The rearrangement links TRBV3-1 to TRBJ2-7; 7 positions agree with TRBD1. CDR1 is LGHDT and CDR2 is YNNKEL in the germline V gene (reference sequence). The CDR3 has 18 residues. Germline trimming cut 0 bases from V and 2 bases from J; bases unmatched to any gene: 13. Here the CDR3 reads CASSQDRMGTDLAYEQYF. The CDR3 DNA sequence: TGTGCCAGCAGCCAAGATCGAATGGGGACAGATCTAGCCTACGAGCAGTACTTC.

Ten or more counts support this clonotype. The chain is built from TRBV29-1 and TRBJ2-4, with D uncertain. The CDR3 length is 13 residues. Trimming left V 3 bases short and J 1 base short, with 7 bases between. CDR1 is SQVTM, CDR2 ANQGSEA, per germline. CDR3 region: CSVESSAKNIQYF. The DNA of the CDR3 is TGCAGCGTTGAGTCTTCGGCCAAAAACATTCAGTACTTC.

This clonotype came up a few times. This chain uses TRBV9 with TRBJ2-1, with 9 positions matching TRBD2. The CDR3 length is 15 residues. From germline, CDR1 is SGDLS and CDR2 YYNGEE. V was clipped by 1 base and J by 6 bases; unmatched bases: 5. The CDR3 here is CASSVFAGGTNEQFF. The CDR3 coding sequence is TGTGCCAGCAGCGTATTCGCGGGGGGGACCAATGAGCAGTTCTTC.